Below, 5 T cell receptor beta chains from the same sample are listed, as sequenced in a study of blood T cell repertoires in COVID-19. Here immunoSEQ multiplex PCR was the method, and the copy in TCRdb shows in-frame clones only, minus some. Among approximately 190,000 clones listed, about 88% were seen once. Input material: peripheral blood. The source is a woman aged 35 to 49 who had recovered from COVID-19.

V usage is TRBV28 and J usage is TRBJ2-7; TRBD2 matches 10 bases. This CDR3 is 16 amino acids long. In germline, CDR1 is MDHEN, CDR2 SYDVKM. Germline trimming cut 4 bases from V and 2 bases from J; bases unmatched to any gene: 8. CDR3 sequence (DNA): TGTGCCAGCAGTTGGGCTAGCGGGAGTATGACCTACGAGCAGTACTTC. Protein: CASSWASGSMTYEQYF. The variable domain in full, with the rest retrieved from reference TRBV28 and TRBJ2-7, is DVKVTQSSRYLVKRTGEKVFLECVQDMDHENMFWYRQDPGLGLRLIYFSYDVKMKEKGDIPEGYSVSREKKERFSLILESASTNQTSMYLCASSWASGSMTYEQYFGPGTRLTVT.

The chain has TRBV7-3 and TRBJ1-2; D might be TRBD1 (5 bases). Germline CDR1 and CDR2: SGHTA and FQGTGA. CDR3 length equals 14 residues. Trimming removed 6 bases at V and 8 bases at J, with 19 bases between. The CDR3 nucleotides are TGTGCCAGCAGTCCCTACCCCGGGACTGAGGGCTACACCTTC. Translation: CASSPYPGTEGYTF.

The chain joins TRBV24-1 to TRBJ2-5, with TRBD1 matching 8 bases. CDR1 is KGHDR, CDR2 SFDVKD, per germline. After removal of 4 bases from V and 4 bases from J, the junction contained 7 bases not matched to a gene. This CDR3 is built from 15 residues. As DNA, the CDR3 is TGTGCCACCAGTGACCCCGACAGGGGAGGAGAGACCCAGTACTTC. It specifies CATSDPDRGGETQYF.

The gene calls are TRBV6-5 and TRBJ2-7; D may be TRBD2 (5 bases). V lost 0 bases and J 4 bases, leaving 13 bases between the germline ends. The length of the CDR3 is 15 residues. Germline V gene sequence: CDR1 MNHEY, CDR2 SVGAGI. CDR3 residues: CASSYSKDSVYEQYF. In DNA form, the CDR3 reads TGTGCCAGCAGTTACTCGAAGGACTCTGTTTACGAGCAGTACTTC.

This clone was found once. The chain has TRBV19 and TRBJ1-2; no firm D call. The germline CDR1 and CDR2 sequences are LNHDA and SQIVND (reference sequence). The CDR3 runs to 17 residues. V was trimmed by 5 bases and J by 0 bases, leaving 19 bases between them. The CDR3 region has the DNA TGTGCCAGTAGTGCCAACCTTCGGCAGCGAGCTAACTATGGCTACACCTTC. It specifies CASSANLRQRANYGYTF.